Each of the 25 T cell receptor beta chains below was sequenced from the same sample in a study of metastatic and nonmetastatic thyroid tumors. Via MiXCR, TCRdb re-called the PCR reads. The sample holds 50,000 or so clones; around 20% are singletons and the top ten take over 3%. Patients underwent thyroid surgery, and none had received any treatment before it. Sequenced input: blood. Every receptor here comes from a male donor with papillary thyroid cancer or a benign thyroid nodule (not recorded which). Some clones in this sample may be carry-over from other donors' samples.

At least ten counts were recorded for this clone. The rearrangement joins TRBV6-1 to TRBJ2-4; tentative D call: TRBD2 (5 bases). The CDR3 sequence is 13 residues long. V was cut by 4 bases and J by 10 bases, with 14 bases left in between. Germline V lookup: CDR1 MNHNS, CDR2 SASEGT. CDR3 bases: TGTGCCAGCAGTGCCGGACTGGGGAATATTCAGTACTTC. Amino acid sequence: CASSAGLGNIQYF.

This clone was recorded many times. At the DNA level, this CDR3 is encoded by other sequences in the same sample as well. The rearrangement uses TRBV5-1 and TRBJ2-7; D not resolved. The CDR3 runs to 14 residues. Trimming stripped 0 bases from V and 3 bases from J, with 10 bases between. Germline V gene lookup returns CDR1 SGHRS and CDR2 YFSETQ. The CDR3 here is CASSLGLRVYEQYF. CDR3 bases: TGCGCCAGCAGCTTGGGACTGAGAGTCTACGAGCAGTACTTC.

This clone has more than one count but fewer than ten. The chain uses TRBV30 and TRBJ1-6, with D hard to call. CDR1 is GTSNPN, CDR2 SVGIG, per germline (reference sequence). Trimming took 3 bases from V and 6 from J, leaving 9 bases between them. CDR3 size: 13 residues. DNA of the CDR3: TGTGCCTGGAGAGCACAGCCTAATTCACCCCTCCACTTT. Its translation: CAWRAQPNSPLHF.

This clone was detected a few times. This may be a read error, as it is one base from a much larger clone. The chain uses TRBV6-1 and TRBJ2-2; D possibly corresponds to TRBD2 (5 bases). Germline V gene data show CDR1 as MNHNS and CDR2 as SASEGT. The CDR3 contains 12 residues. CDR3 DNA: TGTGCCAGCAGTGACTGGACCGGGGAGCCGTTTTTT. Translation: CASSDWTGEPFF.

This clone was seen only a few times. V gene TRBV20-1 combines with J gene TRBJ2-7; 13 positions match TRBD2. V dropped 5 bases and J dropped 4; count of bases not matched to a gene: 5. The CDR3 runs to 14 residues. Germline CDR1 is DFQATT and CDR2 is SNEGSKA (reference sequence). The DNA of the CDR3 is TGCAGTGCTCAAGGGACTAGCGGGACTTACGAGCAGTACTTC. Protein product: CSAQGTSGTYEQYF.

The genes are TRBV9 and TRBJ2-1; TRBD2 matches at 11 bases. The CDR3 length is 20 residues. Germline V gene sequence: CDR1 SGDLS, CDR2 YYNGEE. J gave up 4 bases and V 0 bases, and 15 bases lay outside the gene matches. CDR3 protein: CASSVGGALAGGFEYNEQFF. The CDR3 DNA sequence: TGTGCCAGCAGCGTAGGGGGGGCGCTAGCGGGAGGTTTTGAATACAATGAGCAGTTCTTC.

Comment on this clone: A much larger clone differs from this one at a single base, so this may be a read error. Within the sample, other DNA sequences also encode this same CDR3. This rearrangement joins TRBV19 to TRBJ1-6; D gene ambiguous. The CDR3 is 15 residues long. Germline-derived CDR1 and CDR2 are LNHDA and SQIVND (reference sequence). The ends were cut back, 7 bases at V and 7 bases at J, with 17 bases in the middle. DNA of the CDR3: TGTGCCAGTAAAGCGCCTGGTGCACAGAATTCACCCCTCCACTTT. This sequence encodes CASKAPGAQNSPLHF.

The table lists this clone with many counts. This chain joins TRBV25-1 and TRBJ2-7; TRBD1 aligns across 8 bases. V lost 3 bases, J lost 2 bases, and 9 bases stayed unmatched. The CDR3 covers 16 residues. Germline values: CDR1 MGHDK, CDR2 SYGVNS. The CDR3 DNA is TGTGCCAGCAGTGATAGGGGGGACAGGAGACCCTACGAGCAGTACTTC. Amino acid sequence: CASSDRGDRRPYEQYF.

Many counts were recorded for this clone. The chain is built from TRBV28 and TRBJ1-6; D unclear. Trimming cost V 3 bases and J 6 bases, with 6 bases left between them. Germline V gene data show CDR1 as MDHEN and CDR2 as SYDVKM. This CDR3 has 13 residues. CDR3 bases: TGTGCCAGCAGTTTCGAATTTAATTCACCCCTCCACTTT. This sequence encodes CASSFEFNSPLHF.

Many counts were recorded for this clone. This may stem from a read error, because a much larger clone lies one nucleotide away. This chain uses TRBV2 with TRBJ2-3; unclear D gene. Germline CDR1 SNHLY, CDR2 FYNNEI. V was trimmed by 7 bases and J by 2 bases, leaving 4 bases between them. The CDR3 loop spans 11 amino acids. The CDR3 here is CASMATDTQYF. Here the CDR3 DNA reads TGTGCCAGCATGGCCACAGATACGCAGTATTTT.

This clone occurred a few times. A junction boundary mismatches the germline segment, possibly from a read error. The chain combines TRBV20-1 with TRBJ2-3; TRBD2 matches 13 bases. Germline V gives CDR1 DFQATT, CDR2 SNEGSKA (reference sequence). The CDR3 is 15 residues long. CDR3: CSDRDPTSGGNTQYF. The CDR3 DNA reads as TGCAGTGATAGAGACCCGACTAGCGGGGGGAATACGCAGTATTTT.

The genes are TRBV11-1 and TRBJ1-2, with D perhaps matching TRBD1 (6 bases). The CDR3 runs 16 residues. The V end lost 2 bases, the J end lost 3 bases, and 16 bases lay between the germline ends. Germline V gives CDR1 SGHAT, CDR2 FQDESV (reference sequence). The CDR3 region has the DNA TGTGCCAGCAGCTTAACCACAGGGAGAGGGGACTATGGCTACACCTTC. Amino acids: CASSLTTGRGDYGYTF.

This clone has ten or more counts. The chain recombines TRBV30 with TRBJ2-3, with 8 bases that match TRBD1. CDR3 length equals 12 residues. The junction had 4 bases not matched to a gene; V was cut back by 5 bases and J by 6 bases. Germline CDR1 reads GTSNPN; CDR2 reads SVGIG (reference sequence). CDR3 sequence: CAWDRDRDTQYF. The CDR3 DNA is TGTGCCTGGGACCGGGACAGGGATACGCAGTATTTT.

This clone was detected ten times or more. The chain is built from TRBV5-1 and TRBJ1-1; D unresolved. Germline V lookup: CDR1 SGHRS, CDR2 YFSETQ. The V gene lost 0 bases and the J gene lost 4 bases, with 13 bases spanning the gap. CDR3 length equals 15 residues. CDR3: CASSLDPGVGTEAFF. The DNA for the CDR3 is TGCGCCAGCAGCTTGGATCCAGGAGTGGGCACTGAAGCTTTCTTT.

Turning to this clone: A junction boundary mismatches the germline segment, possibly from a read error. The chain recombines TRBV20-1 with TRBJ2-2; 10 bases match TRBD2. CDR1 is DFQATT and CDR2 is SNEGSKA in the germline V gene (reference sequence). The CDR3 runs to 14 residues. The CDR3 spells CSARGLAGTGELFF. CDR3 nucleotides: TGCAGTGCTAGAGGACTAGCGGGCACCGGTGAGCTGTTTTTT.

The chain has TRBV4-2 and TRBJ1-2; D possibly corresponds to TRBD1 (5 bases). This CDR3 spans 16 amino acids. Germline lookup yields CDR1 LGHNA and CDR2 YNFKEQ. V lost 0 bases and J 2 bases, leaving 13 bases between the germline ends. CDR3 coding DNA: TGTGCCAGCAGCCAAGATGGCACAGGAGCAAACTATGGCTACACCTTC. Its protein is CASSQDGTGANYGYTF.

This clone was counted many times. This chain links TRBV24-1 with TRBJ2-2; possibly TRBD2 for D (5 bases). CDR1 and CDR2 (germline): KGHDR, SFDVKD. This CDR3 has 13 residues. Trimming left V 9 bases short and J 2 bases short, with 9 bases between. In DNA form, the CDR3 reads TGTGCCACCCGACGGGAAAACACCGGGGAGCTGTTTTTT. It translates to CATRRENTGELFF.

This clone came up many times. The chain has TRBV12-3 or TRBV12-4 and TRBJ2-1; D gene ambiguous. This CDR3 is built from 12 residues. Trimming took off 5 bases at V and 6 bases at J, with 8 bases between the two ends. The DNA for the CDR3 is TGTGCCAGCAGTCGGAACTGCAATGAGCAGTTCTTC. Translation gives CASSRNCNEQFF.

This clone was observed many times. The chain uses TRBV9 and TRBJ1-1; no clear D. The CDR3 covers 14 residues. Between the trimmed V and J ends, which lost 0 bases and 6 bases, there was a span of 12 bases. The germline V gene has CDR1 SGDLS and CDR2 YYNGEE. The CDR3 DNA reads TGTGCCAGCAGCGTAGGGGATCAAGGCGCTGAAGCTTTCTTT. This translates into CASSVGDQGAEAFF.

The V and J genes are TRBV12-5 and TRBJ2-1; tentatively, D is TRBD1 (5 bases). This CDR3 spans 15 amino acids. Trimming cost V 3 bases and J 6 bases, with 15 bases left between them. CDR1 is LGHNT, CDR2 FRNRAP, per germline. The CDR3 DNA is TGTGCTAGTGGTTTACAGCAGGGTCATCGCAATGAGCAGTTCTTC. Encoded protein: CASGLQQGHRNEQFF.

This clone has a count of ten or more. The chain is built from TRBV20-1 and TRBJ1-1, with 7 bases aligning to TRBD1. V gave up 6 bases and J gave up 4 bases; unmatched junction bases: 11. Germline V gene sequence: CDR1 DFQATT, CDR2 SNEGSKA (reference sequence). This CDR3 comprises 14 residues. CDR3 protein: CSATRGPGGTEAFF. The DNA of the CDR3 is TGCAGTGCCACTAGGGGCCCAGGGGGCACTGAAGCTTTCTTT.

This clone was seen repeatedly, ten times or more. The CDR3 DNA is TGTGCCAGCAGTGAATCAGCTAATCAGCCCCAGCATTTT. Protein product: CASSESANQPQHF. The chain employs TRBV6-1 and TRBJ1-5; unclear D gene. V lost 2 bases to trimming and J lost 4 bases, with 6 bases between them. There are 13 residues in the CDR3. Germline-derived CDR1 and CDR2 are MNHNS and SASEGT.

By proportion, this clone is medium-sized. J is TRBJ2-1 and V is TRBV6-4, with 9 bases matching TRBD2. The CDR3 is 14 residues long. Germline-derived CDR1 and CDR2 are MRHNA and SNTAGT. V dropped 0 bases and J dropped 6; count of bases not matched to a gene: 0. The CDR3 here is CASSDSRGGNEQFF. The DNA of the CDR3 is TGTGCCAGCAGTGACTCGCGGGGGGGCAATGAGCAGTTCTTC.

This clone was seen once. One junction end disagrees with the germline gene, perhaps due to a read error. The chain links TRBV5-1 to TRBJ2-3, with 8 bases aligning to TRBD2. Germline loops: CDR1 SGHRS, CDR2 YFSETQ. The CDR3 is 12 amino acids. The CDR3 loop reads CSSSPAGGTQYF. Written as DNA, the CDR3 is TGCTCCAGCAGCCCTGCGGGGGGTACGCAGTATTTT.

The chain recombines TRBV18 with TRBJ2-7, with a weak D call TRBD2 (5 bases). The CDR3 consists of 14 residues. Per the germline V gene, CDR1 is KGHSH and CDR2 is LQKENI. V was clipped by 1 base and J by 2 bases, with 9 bases between them. In DNA, the CDR3 is TGTGCCAGCTCACCACTGGGGAGACCCTACGAGCAGTACTTC. It translates to CASSPLGRPYEQYF.